One and the same sample provided the 26 T cell receptor beta chains below, sequenced in a study of T cell repertoires in cytomegalovirus infection. TCRdb recomputed calls from the reads with MiXCR, one row per CDR3 protein. Among around 290,000 distinct CDR3 sequences listed, roughly 23% were seen once. Specimen: PBMCs. The source is a human donor in good health (CMV status not recorded). Some clones in this sample may be carry-over from other donors' samples.

CDR3 residues: CASSDGLGQPQHF. The CDR3 DNA follows: TGTGCCAGCAGTGATGGTCTAGGGCAGCCCCAGCATTTT. The chain employs TRBV6-1 and TRBJ1-5; D ambiguous. The CDR3 sequence is 13 residues long. Germline lookup yields CDR1 MNHNS and CDR2 SASEGT. The germline V and J ends were trimmed by 3 bases and 7 bases, with 10 bases remaining between them.

The sample holds a few counts of this clonotype. This chain connects TRBV2 to TRBJ1-1; D is perhaps TRBD1 (6 bases). The CDR3 covers 14 residues. With 4 bases removed from V and 3 bases from J, the gap between germline ends came to 12 bases. In germline, CDR1 is SNHLY, CDR2 FYNNEI. The CDR3 DNA sequence: TGTGCCAGCAGTGTTAGGAGGGGGTACACTGAAGCTTTCTTT. It specifies CASSVRRGYTEAFF. Full variable domain (remainder filled in from reference TRBV2 and TRBJ1-1): EPEVTQTPSHQVTQMGQEVILRCVPISNHLYFYWYRQILGQKVEFLVSFYNNEISEKSEIFDDQFSVERPDGSNFTLKIRSTKLEDSAMYFCASSVRRGYTEAFFGQGTRLTVV.

This clonotype was counted ten times or more. The chain recombines TRBV7-2 with TRBJ2-1; D not resolved. The CDR3 is 14 residues long. Germline loops: CDR1 SGHTA, CDR2 FQGNSA. With 6 bases removed from V and 2 bases from J, the gap between germline ends came to 11 bases. In nucleotides, the CDR3 is TGTGCCAGCAGGTTTGGGCCCGCCTACAATGAGCAGTTCTTC. It specifies CASRFGPAYNEQFF.

Many counts were recorded for this clonotype. This rearrangement joins TRBV7-2 to TRBJ2-5; D is unclear. The CDR3 is made up of 13 amino acids. Trimming pared 1 base from V and 5 bases from J, leaving 8 bases between. Germline CDR1 SGHTA, CDR2 FQGNSA. In DNA, the CDR3 is TGTGCCAGCAGCTTAGGCCCAGCGGAGACCCAGTACTTC. Protein: CASSLGPAETQYF. Full variable domain (outside the CDR3, taken from reference TRBV7-2 and TRBJ2-5): GAGVSQSPSNKVTEKGKDVELRCDPISGHTALYWYRQSLGQGLEFLIYFQGNSAPDKSGLPSDRFSAERTGGSVSTLTIQRTQQEDSAVYLCASSLGPAETQYFGPGTRLLVL.

This clonotype was seen repeatedly, ten times or more. V and J are TRBV7-8 and TRBJ1-5, with unresolved D. Germline V gene data show CDR1 as SGHVS and CDR2 as FQNEAQ. Trimming shortened V by 0 bases and J by 5 bases, and 5 bases separated the two germline ends. CDR3 length: 13 amino acids. The CDR3 sequence is CASSLAVDQPQHF. CDR3 sequence (DNA): TGTGCCAGCAGCTTAGCGGTAGATCAGCCCCAGCATTTT.

This clonotype turned up a few times. This chain links TRBV5-6 with TRBJ1-3; no definite D call. This CDR3 spans 17 amino acids. From germline, CDR1 is SGHDT and CDR2 YYEEEE. Trimming shortened V by 1 base and J by 0 bases, and 14 bases separated the two germline ends. DNA for the CDR3: TGTGCCAGCAGCTTGTGGGTTGGCAGTCTCTCTGGAAACACCATATATTTT. This gives the protein CASSLWVGSLSGNTIYF.

The chain combines TRBV28 with TRBJ1-5; D gene unclear. CDR1 and CDR2 from the germline V gene are MDHEN and SYDVKM. The CDR3 covers 14 residues. V lost 3 bases, J lost 3 bases, and 9 bases lay in between. The CDR3 reads CASSFASNNQPQHF. CDR3 DNA sequence: TGTGCCAGCAGTTTTGCCAGTAACAATCAGCCCCAGCATTTT.

In regard to this clonotype: One end of the junction fails to match germline, which may point to a read error. V usage is TRBV6-5 and J usage is TRBJ1-4, with 7 positions matching TRBD1. Germline V gives CDR1 MNHEY, CDR2 SVGAGI. This CDR3 region has 15 residues. Here the CDR3 reads CASSYGGQTTEKLFF. Here the CDR3 DNA reads TGTGCCAGCAGTTACGGGGGACAGACTACTGAAAAACTGTTTTTT.

The V and J genes are TRBV14 and TRBJ2-5; TRBD1 matches at 10 bases. Looked up from germline, CDR1 is SGHDN and CDR2 is FVKESK. Trimming at V came to 0 bases and at J to 1 base, leaving 8 bases not matched to a gene. The CDR3 sequence is 18 residues long. The CDR3 here is CASSQDMTGGFLQETQYF. CDR3 coding DNA: TGTGCCAGCAGCCAAGATATGACAGGGGGCTTCCTCCAAGAGACCCAGTACTTC.

The V call is TRBV2, the J call TRBJ1-1; weak D call: TRBD1 (6 bases). In germline, CDR1 is SNHLY, CDR2 FYNNEI. Trimming removed 8 bases from V and 2 bases from J, with 15 bases in between. CDR3 length: 14 residues. The CDR3 loop reads CASLTTGGNTEAFF. CDR3 DNA: TGTGCCAGCTTAACGACAGGCGGTAACACTGAAGCTTTCTTT.

The chain joins TRBV6-2 or TRBV6-3 to TRBJ2-1, with D possibly TRBD2 on 5 matching bases. Germline lookup yields CDR1 MNHEY and CDR2 SVGEGT. V was shortened by 4 bases and J by 8 bases, with 12 bases between the two germline ends. The CDR3 length is 13 residues. The CDR3 region is CASSLRPEDEQFF. CDR3 DNA sequence: TGTGCCAGCAGTTTACGACCGGAGGATGAGCAGTTCTTC.

This clonotype was seen only a few times. The rearrangement uses TRBV2 and TRBJ2-3; D is unclear. The ends were cut back, 6 bases at V and 5 bases at J, with 9 bases in the middle. Germline loops: CDR1 SNHLY, CDR2 FYNNEI. CDR3 size: 12 residues. The CDR3 coding sequence is TGTGCCAGCAGCGCCAGATTAGATACGCAGTATTTT. Translated: CASSARLDTQYF.

The sample holds a few counts of this clonotype. V and J are TRBV5-1 and TRBJ1-1; perhaps TRBD1 as D (6 bases). Germline CDR1 and CDR2: SGHRS and YFSETQ. V was cut by 5 bases and J by 4 bases, with 12 bases left in between. The CDR3 has 13 residues. DNA for the CDR3: TGCGCCAGCAGACTACAGGGAAGCACTGAAGCTTTCTTT. Translated: CASRLQGSTEAFF.

Written as DNA, the CDR3 is TGTGCCAGCAGTTCACTAGCGGGGGGTTTCGAGCAGTACTTC. As protein: CASSSLAGGFEQYF. The chain employs TRBV28 and TRBJ2-7; 12 bases line up with TRBD2. The CDR3 totals 14 residues. V lost 4 bases to trimming and J lost 6 bases; unmatched junction nucleotides: 4. Looked up from germline, CDR1 is MDHEN and CDR2 is SYDVKM. The full variable domain, in which reference TRBV28 and TRBJ2-7 provide the parts outside the CDR3, is DVKVTQSSRYLVKRTGEKVFLECVQDMDHENMFWYRQDPGLGLRLIYFSYDVKMKEKGDIPEGYSVSREKKERFSLILESASTNQTSMYLCASSSLAGGFEQYFGPGTRLTVT.

This clonotype was found many times. The DNA for the CDR3 is TGTGCCAGCAGCCCCTGGGGGATAGGGGGAGAGACCCAGTACTTC. This encodes CASSPWGIGGETQYF. The chain employs TRBV7-2 and TRBJ2-5; the D gene is possibly TRBD1 (6 bases). V was cut by 5 bases and J by 4 bases, with 17 bases left in between. The CDR3 runs to 15 residues. Germline V CDR1 and CDR2: SGHTA, FQGNSA.

This clonotype has a count of ten or more. This chain connects TRBV15 to TRBJ1-5; D ambiguous. Trimming stripped 0 bases from V and 2 bases from J, with 14 bases between. CDR1 LNHNV and CDR2 YYDKDF come from the germline V gene (reference sequence). This CDR3 comprises 17 residues. CDR3 in DNA: TGTGCCACCAGCAGAGATGGCGGCCAGGCAGGCAATCAGCCCCAGCATTTT. Its translation is CATSRDGGQAGNQPQHF.

This clonotype appeared many times. This chain joins TRBV7-2 and TRBJ2-3; 8 nucleotides line up with TRBD2. The V gene end was trimmed by 7 bases and the J gene end by 1 base; junction bases not matched to a gene: 13. CDR1 and CDR2 from the germline V gene are SGHTA and FQGNSA. This CDR3 spans 17 amino acids. Here the CDR3 reads CASNFGGSGIGTDTQYF. For the CDR3, the DNA is TGTGCCAGCAACTTCGGTGGTAGCGGGATAGGCACAGATACGCAGTATTTT.

In this sample, this clonotype turned up a few times. The V gene is TRBV20-1, the J gene TRBJ1-5; tentative D call: TRBD1 (5 bases). Looked up from germline, CDR1 is DFQATT and CDR2 is SNEGSKA (reference sequence). The CDR3 totals 13 residues. With 6 bases removed from V and 2 bases from J, the gap between germline ends came to 11 bases. The CDR3 here is CSAGRGGNQPQHF. CDR3 bases: TGCAGTGCGGGGAGGGGCGGCAATCAGCCCCAGCATTTT.

Many counts were recorded for this clonotype. In DNA form, the CDR3 reads TGTGCCAGCAGGGCTAGCGGGAGCTTAATCCACGAGCAGTACTTC. Translated, it gives CASRASGSLIHEQYF. The J gene is TRBJ2-7, the V gene TRBV11-2; 10 bases are a match to TRBD2. The ends lost 6 bases at V and 5 bases at J; junction bases unmatched: 10. The V gene's germline CDR1 is SGHAT and CDR2 FQNNGV. This CDR3 is built from 15 residues.

This clonotype was counted a few times. The rearrangement links TRBV12-3 or TRBV12-4 to TRBJ2-7; weak D call: TRBD2 (5 bases). V lost 6 bases and J 0 bases, leaving 9 bases between the germline ends. This CDR3 is 13 amino acids long. The CDR3 nucleotides read TGTGCCAGCAGCTATGGACTCTCCTACGAGCAGTACTTC. Encoded protein: CASSYGLSYEQYF.

The table lists this clonotype with a few counts. The genes are TRBV28 and TRBJ1-5; a possible D gene is TRBD1 (6 bases). V shed 3 bases and J shed 6 bases, with 12 bases lying between them. The germline V gene encodes CDR1 MDHEN and CDR2 SYDVKM. The CDR3 runs to 14 residues. DNA for the CDR3: TGTGCCAGCAGTTTCTTGGGGGCGGGTCAGCCCCAGCATTTT. This encodes CASSFLGAGQPQHF.

This clonotype was recorded at least ten times. The chain uses TRBV11-2 and TRBJ2-3; D ambiguous. Trimming took 3 bases from V and 2 from J, leaving 15 bases between them. The germline V gene has CDR1 SGHAT and CDR2 FQNNGV. The CDR3 is 16 amino acids. The CDR3 loop reads CASSFRSGDDTDTQYF. The DNA of the CDR3 is TGTGCCAGCAGCTTTCGTTCGGGCGACGACACAGATACGCAGTATTTT.

This clonotype was recorded at least ten times. The rearrangement uses TRBV7-2 and TRBJ2-3; D is unclear. Trimming stripped 5 bases from V and 12 bases from J, with 15 bases between. This CDR3 spans 12 amino acids. Germline V CDR1 and CDR2: SGHTA, FQGNSA. CDR3 sequence reads: CASSPGQRSQYF. CDR3 DNA: TGTGCCAGCAGCCCCGGGCAGCGTTCTCAGTATTTT.

A few counts support this clonotype. This chain links TRBV5-5 with TRBJ2-7; D assignment may be TRBD1 or TRBD2 (5 bases each). Trimming removed 4 bases at V and 2 bases at J, with 19 bases between. The CDR3 is made up of 16 amino acids. CDR1 and CDR2 from the germline V gene are SGHKS and YYEKEE (reference sequence). The CDR3 nucleotides read TGTGCCAGCAGCACTCGGATGGGGGTAGGCGCCTACGAGCAGTACTTC. It specifies CASSTRMGVGAYEQYF.

The chain joins TRBV2 to TRBJ1-3; a weak D match, TRBD1 (6 bases). Trimming took 3 bases from V and 0 from J, leaving 9 bases between them. Germline assignment: CDR1 SNHLY and CDR2 FYNNEI. The CDR3 runs to 15 residues. CDR3 bases: TGTGCCAGCAGTGACTCAGGGGTCTCTGGAAACACCATATATTTT. Its translation: CASSDSGVSGNTIYF.

This clonotype was counted at least ten times. This chain uses TRBV28 with TRBJ2-7; the match to TRBD1 covers 9 bases. After removal of 10 bases from V and 4 bases from J, the junction contained 14 bases not matched to a gene. The CDR3 totals 15 residues. The germline gives CDR1 MDHEN, CDR2 SYDVKM. This chain's CDR3 is CATYPTGDRAYEQYF. In nucleotides, the CDR3 is TGTGCCACCTACCCAACCGGGGACAGGGCTTACGAGCAGTACTTC.